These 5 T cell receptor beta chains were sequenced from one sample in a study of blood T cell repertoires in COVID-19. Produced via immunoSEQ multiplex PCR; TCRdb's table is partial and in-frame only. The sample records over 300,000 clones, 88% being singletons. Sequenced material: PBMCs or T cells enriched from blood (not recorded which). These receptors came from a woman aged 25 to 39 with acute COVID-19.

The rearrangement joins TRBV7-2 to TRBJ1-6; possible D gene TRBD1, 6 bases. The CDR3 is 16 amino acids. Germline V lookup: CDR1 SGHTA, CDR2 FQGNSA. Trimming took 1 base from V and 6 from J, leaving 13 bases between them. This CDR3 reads CASSLVGGPPNSPLHF. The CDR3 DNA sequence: TGTGCCAGCAGCTTAGTCGGGGGGCCTCCTAATTCACCCCTCCACTTT.

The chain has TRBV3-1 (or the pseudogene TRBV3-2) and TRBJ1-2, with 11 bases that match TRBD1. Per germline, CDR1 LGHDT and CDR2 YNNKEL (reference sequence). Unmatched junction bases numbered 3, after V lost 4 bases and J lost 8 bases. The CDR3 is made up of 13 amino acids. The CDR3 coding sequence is TGTGCCAGCAGCCGGGACAGGGGGGACGGCTACACCTTC. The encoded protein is CASSRDRGDGYTF.

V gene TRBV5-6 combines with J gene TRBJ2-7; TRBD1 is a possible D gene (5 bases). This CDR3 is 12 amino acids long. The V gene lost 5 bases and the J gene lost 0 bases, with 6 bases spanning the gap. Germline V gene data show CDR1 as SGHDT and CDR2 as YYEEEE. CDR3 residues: CASSQGSYEQYF. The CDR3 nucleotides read TGTGCCAGCAGTCAGGGCTCCTACGAGCAGTACTTC.

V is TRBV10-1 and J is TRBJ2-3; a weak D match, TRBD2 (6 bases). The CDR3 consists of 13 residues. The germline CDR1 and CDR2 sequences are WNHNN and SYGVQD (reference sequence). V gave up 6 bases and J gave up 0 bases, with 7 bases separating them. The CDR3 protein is CASRGTSTDTQYF. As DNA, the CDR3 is TGCGCCAGCAGAGGGACTAGCACAGATACGCAGTATTTT.

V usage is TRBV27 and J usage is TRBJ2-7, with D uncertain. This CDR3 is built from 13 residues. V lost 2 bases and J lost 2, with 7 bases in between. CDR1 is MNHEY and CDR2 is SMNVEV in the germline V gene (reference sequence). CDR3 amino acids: CASSLREAYEQYF. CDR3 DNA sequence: TGTGCCAGCAGTTTAAGAGAAGCCTACGAGCAGTACTTC.